The TCR beta chain described here comes from a study of T cell responses to AZD1222 COVID-19 vaccine. Study-level findings and limits: Most donors were white British, females outnumbered males, and clonal diversity was possibly underestimated. Repertoire sampling occurred only after the peak T cell response. Epitopes outside B.1.351 and B.1.1.7 mutated regions reportedly drew nearly half of spike TCRs.

The germline gives CDR1 MNHEY, CDR2 SVGAGI. Trimming removed 8 bases at V and 4 bases at J, with 14 bases between. The CDR3 has 14 amino acids. Comments on this clone: The antigen is not known.

Produced via immunoSEQ multiplex PCR; TCRdb's table is partial and in-frame only. The data hold more than 110,000 clones, with roughly 91% observed a single time. The sequence was obtained from an adult who received the AZD1222 COVID-19 vaccine. The material was peripheral blood, obtained 28 days after the second AZD1222 dose. The gene calls are TRBV6-5 and TRBJ2-2; possibly TRBD2 for D (7 bases). The CDR3 is CASGGASGTGELFF. CDR3 DNA: TGTGCCAGCGGGGGGGCCTCTGGCACCGGGGAGCTGTTTTTT.